Below are 20 T cell receptor beta chains sequenced from a single sample in a study of beta chain features in type 1 diabetes. Overall study findings and caveats: Shortening that was moderate but significant affected the TCRB CDR3s of Type 1 diabetes patients in all four CD4+ subsets.

Expressed TCRB transcripts got sequenced, as all isolated RNA was reverse transcribed. Repertoires were generated with immunoSEQ multiplex PCR, while TCRdb's copy carries only in-frame clones and drops some. Of about 700,000 clones in the sample, roughly 13% were seen once. The antigens of these receptors remain unknown. Sample: naive CD4+ T cells from blood. The receptors stem from a young man with type 1 diabetes.

Remarks on this clone: The same CDR3 can be traced to other DNA sequences in this sample. The chain uses TRBV28 and TRBJ2-5; D is ambiguous. Deletions cut 4 bases from V and 1 base from J, with 4 bases between. CDR1 is MDHEN, CDR2 SYDVKM, per germline. The CDR3 contains 12 residues. The CDR3 region has the DNA TGTGCCAGCAGTTGGGGCCAAGAGACCCAGTACTTC. This translates into CASSWGQETQYF.

This clone appeared a few times. The chain joins TRBV10-3 to TRBJ2-3; no clear D. CDR3 length equals 14 residues. The V gene's germline CDR1 is ENHRY and CDR2 SYGVKD. The V end lost 2 bases, the J end lost 4 bases, and 10 bases lay between the germline ends. CDR3 loop: CAISESAAPDTQYF. The DNA of the CDR3 is TGTGCCATCAGTGAGAGTGCCGCCCCAGATACGCAGTATTTT.

This clone was detected only a few times. The sample carries other DNA sequences with the same CDR3. The chain carries TRBV6-5 and TRBJ2-3; 8 bases match TRBD2. Germline loops: CDR1 MNHEY, CDR2 SVGAGI. This CDR3 contains 15 residues. J lost 0 bases, V lost 6 bases, and 5 bases had no gene match. The CDR3 DNA follows: TGTGCCAGCAGCAGCGGGGGACCTAGCACAGATACGCAGTATTTT. The encoded protein is CASSSGGPSTDTQYF.

This clone was observed a few times. The chain couples TRBV25-1 to TRBJ1-2; no clear D gene. The CDR3 has 14 amino acids. The germline V and J ends were trimmed by 1 base and 1 base, with 7 bases remaining between them. The germline V gene has CDR1 MGHDK and CDR2 SYGVNS. The DNA of the CDR3 is TGTGCCAGCAGTGAATTGCAGATTAACTATGGCTACACCTTC. This encodes CASSELQINYGYTF.

V gene TRBV6-5 combines with J gene TRBJ2-2, with D unclear. V gave up 4 bases and J gave up 2 bases, with 5 bases separating them. Germline V gives CDR1 MNHEY, CDR2 SVGAGI. The CDR3 length is 13 residues. CDR3 in amino acids: CASSSANTGELFF. CDR3 nucleotides: TGTGCCAGCAGTTCGGCCAACACCGGGGAGCTGTTTTTT.

This clone has just a few counts. The chain joins TRBV6-1 to TRBJ2-1, with 9 bases fitting TRBD1. The CDR3 length is 13 residues. Losses at the gene ends were 8 bases for V and 6 bases for J; bases not matched to a gene: 5. CDR1 and CDR2 (germline): MNHNS, SASEGT. CDR3 protein: CASGTGIGNEQFF. The CDR3 region has the DNA TGTGCCAGCGGGACAGGGATTGGCAATGAGCAGTTCTTC.

Note on this clone: The junction does not match germline at one end; this may be a read error. This sequence joins TRBV7-7 and TRBJ2-2; a weak D match, TRBD1 (6 bases). The CDR3 loop spans 14 amino acids. Germline V gene data show CDR1 as SSHAT and CDR2 as FNYEAQ (reference sequence). This chain's CDR3 is CASSQQGNTGELFF. The DNA of the CDR3 is TGTGCTAGCAGTCAACAGGGAAACACCGGGGAGCTGTTTTTT.

V gene TRBV2 combines with J gene TRBJ1-1; D gene unclear. Germline V gene sequence: CDR1 SNHLY, CDR2 FYNNEI. The CDR3 extends over 14 amino acids. V lost 7 bases and J lost 5, with 17 bases in between. The CDR3 DNA reads TGTGCCAGCACGAGGCCGCGCGTTAGGACTGAAGCTTTCTTT. Its translation is CASTRPRVRTEAFF.

This chain joins TRBV28 and TRBJ2-3, with 9 bases that match TRBD2. Germline values: CDR1 MDHEN, CDR2 SYDVKM. The CDR3 has 13 amino acids. J was trimmed by 5 bases and V by 6 bases; bases with no gene match: 3. CDR3 sequence reads: CASRRGGQDTQYF. The CDR3 DNA reads as TGTGCCAGCAGGCGGGGGGGCCAAGATACGCAGTATTTT.

This clone was seen more than once but under ten times. This chain links TRBV6-5 with TRBJ2-7, with a possible D match to TRBD1 (5 bases). There are 12 residues in the CDR3. The ends were cut back, 5 bases at V and 5 bases at J, with 10 bases in the middle. In germline, CDR1 is MNHEY, CDR2 SVGAGI. This CDR3 reads CASSPFRDEQYF. For the CDR3, the DNA is TGTGCCAGCAGTCCGTTCAGGGACGAGCAGTACTTC.

There are a few counts of this clone. V usage is TRBV30 and J usage is TRBJ1-1, with a possible D match to TRBD1 (5 bases). V shed 3 bases and J shed 1 base, with 15 bases lying between them. Per the germline V gene, CDR1 is GTSNPN and CDR2 is SVGIG (reference sequence). The CDR3 length is 15 residues. Written as DNA, the CDR3 is TGTGCCTGGAGCCCCCGGGGGGGACGGAACACTGAAGCTTTCTTT. This translates into CAWSPRGGRNTEAFF.

This sequence joins TRBV10-3 and TRBJ2-7; 7 positions match TRBD1. This CDR3 spans 14 amino acids. V gave up 9 bases and J gave up 0 bases; unmatched junction bases: 8. Per germline, CDR1 ENHRY and CDR2 SYGVKD. CDR3 DNA: TGTGCCATGACTGATGGACAGGACTCCTACGAGCAGTACTTC. As protein: CAMTDGQDSYEQYF.

In this sample, this clone turned up a few times. The rearrangement links TRBV10-3 to TRBJ2-1; 8 positions agree with TRBD2. Germline loops: CDR1 ENHRY, CDR2 SYGVKD. The CDR3 runs to 15 residues. V shed 3 bases, J shed 9 bases, and the junction held 10 bases outside the gene matches. For the CDR3, the DNA is TGTGCCATCAGTGAACGGGAGGGACTAGAGGGTGAGCAGTTCTTC. Translation gives CAISEREGLEGEQFF.

This chain joins TRBV5-1 and TRBJ2-5; a possible D gene is TRBD1 (6 bases). This CDR3 has 15 amino acids. Trimming left V 0 bases short and J 5 bases short, with 14 bases between. The V gene's germline CDR1 is SGHRS and CDR2 YFSETQ. The chain's CDR3 is CASSLGAGAEETQYF. The CDR3 coding sequence is TGCGCCAGCAGCTTGGGCGCAGGGGCGGAGGAGACCCAGTACTTC.

This clone was recorded a few times. The chain combines TRBV2 with TRBJ2-2; maybe TRBD1 (6 bases). Germline V gene data show CDR1 as SNHLY and CDR2 as FYNNEI. The CDR3 is 15 residues long. The V gene lost 4 bases and the J gene lost 0 bases, with 9 bases spanning the gap. CDR3 protein: CASSAWTANTGELFF. CDR3 DNA: TGTGCCAGCAGTGCTTGGACAGCGAACACCGGGGAGCTGTTTTTT.

This clone has just a few counts. This chain uses TRBV7-9 with TRBJ2-3, with D tentatively TRBD2 (7 bases). Germline loops: CDR1 SEHNR, CDR2 FQNEAQ (reference sequence). The CDR3 totals 17 residues. Trimming left V 0 bases short and J 9 bases short, with 22 bases between. The CDR3 spells CASSLAGPAGAPKTQYF. CDR3 coding DNA: TGTGCCAGCAGCTTAGCCGGTCCTGCGGGGGCACCGAAGACGCAGTATTTT.

The CDR3: CAWSSAQGGSYEQYF. The CDR3 coding sequence is TGTGCCTGGAGCTCGGCACAGGGGGGATCCTACGAGCAGTACTTC. The chain recombines TRBV30 with TRBJ2-7, with 8 nucleotides matching TRBD1. The CDR3 length is 15 residues. The germline V gene has CDR1 GTSNPN and CDR2 SVGIG (reference sequence). With 3 bases clipped from V and 1 base from J, the junction kept 8 bases outside the gene matches.

This clone was counted only a few times. The gene calls are TRBV30 and TRBJ1-2; no clear D. The CDR3 loop spans 11 amino acids. V shed 2 bases and J shed 3 bases, with 4 bases lying between them. The V gene's germline CDR1 is GTSNPN and CDR2 SVGIG (reference sequence). The CDR3 DNA sequence: TGTGCCTGGAGTATGGACTATGGCTACACCTTC. Translation gives CAWSMDYGYTF.

The V call is TRBV18, the J call TRBJ2-7; maybe TRBD1 (5 bases). Germline V gene lookup returns CDR1 KGHSH and CDR2 LQKENI. The V gene lost 2 bases and the J gene lost 5 bases, with 13 bases spanning the gap. The CDR3 length is 14 residues. CDR3 amino acids: CASSPSGAGNEQYF. CDR3 DNA sequence: TGTGCCAGCTCACCATCTGGGGCAGGGAACGAGCAGTACTTC.

This clone was recorded a few times. The chain employs TRBV27 and TRBJ2-5; perhaps TRBD2 as D (6 bases). V was shortened by 6 bases and J by 4 bases, with 12 bases between the two germline ends. Germline CDR1 MNHEY, CDR2 SMNVEV (reference sequence). CDR3 size: 13 residues. CDR3 sequence: CASRPSVVETQYF. The CDR3 DNA reads as TGTGCCAGCAGGCCTAGCGTTGTAGAGACCCAGTACTTC.